Described below is a single TCR beta chain sequence and its context. Antigen unknown. A deep-level run was used for the assay. Every subset's genomic DNA went evenly onto several immunoSEQ plates. Method: immunoSEQ multiplex PCR; TCRdb's copy keeps in-frame clones and lacks some. The top ten hold roughly 0.06% of the sample, which has under 550,000 clones, 90% to 96% seen once. The germline V gene encodes CDR1 LNHDA and CDR2 SQIVND (reference sequence). Trimming removed 4 bases from V and 7 bases from J, with 14 bases in between. The CDR3 is 13 amino acids. The data are from a study of shared clonotypes between healthy human individuals. Study results and caveats: The naive CD4 repertoires of several donors were compared, and approximately 5% of clonotypes were shared.

This clonotype was obtained from a woman aged 25 to 45 in good health. Sequenced material: naive CD4+ T cells sorted from blood. Specified subset: CD45RA+ positively selected. The V gene is TRBV19, the J gene TRBJ2-7, with a tentative D call TRBD1 (8 bases). CDR3 sequence (DNA): TGTGCCAGTAGTAATGGACAGGGAGGGGAGCAGTACTTC. Protein: CASSNGQGGEQYF.